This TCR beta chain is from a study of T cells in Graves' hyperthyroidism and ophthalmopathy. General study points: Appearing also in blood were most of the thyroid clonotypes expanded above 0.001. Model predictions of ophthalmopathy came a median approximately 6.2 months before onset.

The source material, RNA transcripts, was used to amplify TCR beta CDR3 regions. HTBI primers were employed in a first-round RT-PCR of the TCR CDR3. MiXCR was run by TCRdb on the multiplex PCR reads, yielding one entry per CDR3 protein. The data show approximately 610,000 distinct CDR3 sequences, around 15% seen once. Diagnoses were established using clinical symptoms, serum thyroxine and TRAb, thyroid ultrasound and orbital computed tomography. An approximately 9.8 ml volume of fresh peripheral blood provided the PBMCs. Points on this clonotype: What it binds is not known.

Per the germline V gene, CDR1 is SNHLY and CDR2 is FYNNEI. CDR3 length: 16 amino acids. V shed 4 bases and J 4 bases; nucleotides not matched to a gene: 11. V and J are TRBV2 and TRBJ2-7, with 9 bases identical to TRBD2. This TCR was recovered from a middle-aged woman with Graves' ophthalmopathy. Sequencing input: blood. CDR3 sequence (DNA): TGTGCCAGCAGTGGTTGGAGGAGTAGCGGGAGATACGAGCAGTACTTC. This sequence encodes CASSGWRSSGRYEQYF.